Listed here is a single T cell receptor (beta chain). The antigen is unknown. The sample is drawn from a study of OX40 agonist ivuxolimab in advanced cancers. Looking at the study overall: Hepatocellular carcinoma, melanoma, renal cell or head and neck cancer affected the dose-escalation patients. Age averaged 60 years (range roughly 23 to 79), and approximately 80% were male. Study-wide points: At 0.1 to 3.0 mg/kg, CD4+ and CD8+ blood T cells expanded clonally by week 6.

V lost 3 bases, J lost 4 bases, and 16 bases lay in between. The CDR3 runs 15 residues. Germline lookup yields CDR1 SGHDT and CDR2 YYEEEE. Sequencing used immunoSEQ multiplex PCR; TCRdb keeps in-frame clones, though not all of them. The table shows 70,000 or so clones, with about 90% occurring only once. The origin of this receptor is an adult with an advanced solid tumor such as melanoma, head and neck, liver or kidney cancer. The sequencing here drew on CD4+ or CD8+ T cells sorted from blood, taken in a trial of the OX40 agonist ivuxolimab. The chain recombines TRBV5-6 with TRBJ1-2, with D possibly TRBD1 on 6 matching bases. CDR3 DNA sequence: TGTGCCAGCAGCTCCACAGGGTATCCCCTCTATGGCTACACCTTC. It codes for CASSSTGYPLYGYTF.